The sequence of this T cell receptor (beta chain) was determined in a study of regulatory T cells in long-lasting Graves disease. The authors built TCR beta libraries using iRepertoire HTBI primers and Arm-PCR of CDR3 regions. TCRdb called the multiplex PCR reads again in MiXCR, with one record for every CDR3 protein. Here the sample spans 400,000 to 500,000 distinct CDR3 sequences, 12% to 15% being singletons. Unmatched junction bases numbered 7, after V lost 0 bases and J lost 14 bases. The germline CDR1 and CDR2 sequences are SGHRS and YFSETQ. The CDR3 has 13 residues. As to time point: newly diagnosed GD, antithyroid drugs for less than 3 months. PBMC RNA was the source of the TCR library. A further study also used this sample, focusing on T cells in Graves' hyperthyroidism and ophthalmopathy.

The clonotype originates from a woman aged 45 to 65 with Graves disease. The chain combines TRBV5-1 with TRBJ2-3; 9 bases line up with TRBD2. Here the sequenced sample was peripheral blood mononuclear cells (PBMCs), taken at new diagnosis, from a patient treated with antithyroid drugs. The CDR3 DNA reads TGCGCCAGCAGCTTGGTTCAGCGGGAGGCCGGGTATTTT. Protein sequence: CASSLVQREAGYF.